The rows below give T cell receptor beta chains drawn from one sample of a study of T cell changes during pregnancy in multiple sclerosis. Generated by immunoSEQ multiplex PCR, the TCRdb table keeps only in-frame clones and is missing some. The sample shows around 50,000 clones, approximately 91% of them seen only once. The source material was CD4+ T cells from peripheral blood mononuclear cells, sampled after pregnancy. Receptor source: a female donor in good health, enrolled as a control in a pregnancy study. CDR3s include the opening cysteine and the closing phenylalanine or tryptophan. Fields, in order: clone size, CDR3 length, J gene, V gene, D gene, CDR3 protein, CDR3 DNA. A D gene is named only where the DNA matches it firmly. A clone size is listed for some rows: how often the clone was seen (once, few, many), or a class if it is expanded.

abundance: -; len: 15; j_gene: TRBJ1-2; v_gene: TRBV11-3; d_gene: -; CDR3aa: CASSLWPREYYGYTF; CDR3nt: TGTGCCAGCAGCTTATGGCCCAGGGAATACTATGGCTACACCTTC
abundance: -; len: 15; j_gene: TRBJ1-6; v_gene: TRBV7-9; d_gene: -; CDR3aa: CASSTLGGVKSPLHF; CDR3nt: TGTGCCAGCAGCACCCTGGGGGGAGTTAAATCACCCCTCCACTTT
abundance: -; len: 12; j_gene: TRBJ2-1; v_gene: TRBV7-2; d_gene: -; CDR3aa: CASLAWDNEQFF; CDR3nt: TGTGCCAGCCTAGCTTGGGACAATGAGCAGTTCTTC
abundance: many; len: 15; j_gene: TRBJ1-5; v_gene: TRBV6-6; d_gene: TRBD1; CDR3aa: CASSWTGATDQPQHF; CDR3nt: TGTGCCAGCAGTTGGACAGGGGCTACCGATCAGCCCCAGCATTTT
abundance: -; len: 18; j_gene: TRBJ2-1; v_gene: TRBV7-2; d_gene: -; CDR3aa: CASSLAPLGAGGYNEQFF; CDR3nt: TGTGCCAGCAGCTTAGCTCCCCTAGGAGCGGGCGGTTACAATGAGCAGTTCTTC
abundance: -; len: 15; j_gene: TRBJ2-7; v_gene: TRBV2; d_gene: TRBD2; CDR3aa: CASRGTSGFAYEQYF; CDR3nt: TGTGCCAGCAGGGGGACTAGCGGTTTTGCCTACGAGCAGTACTTC
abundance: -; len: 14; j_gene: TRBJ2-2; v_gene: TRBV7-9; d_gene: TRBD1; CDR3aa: CASSFTGGTGELFF; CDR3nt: TGTGCCAGCAGCTTCACAGGGGGCACCGGGGAGCTGTTTTTT
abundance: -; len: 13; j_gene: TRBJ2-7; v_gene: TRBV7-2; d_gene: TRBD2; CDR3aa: CASKLGGGDGQYF; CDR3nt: TGTGCCAGCAAATTGGGGGGGGGTGACGGGCAGTACTTC
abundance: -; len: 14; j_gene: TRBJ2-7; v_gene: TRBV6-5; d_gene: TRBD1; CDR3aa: CASSPGQGVGEQYF; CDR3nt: TGTGCCAGCAGTCCGGGACAGGGGGTAGGCGAGCAGTACTTC
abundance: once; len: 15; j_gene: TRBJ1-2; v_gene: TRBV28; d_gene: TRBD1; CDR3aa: CASSLFGQGIDGYTF; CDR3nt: TGTGCCAGCAGTTTATTTGGACAGGGGATCGATGGCTACACCTTC
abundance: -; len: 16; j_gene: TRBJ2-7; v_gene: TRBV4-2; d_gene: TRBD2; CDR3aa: CASSPQQGTSAYEQYF; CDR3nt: TGTGCCAGCAGCCCCCAGCAGGGGACTAGCGCCTACGAGCAGTACTTC
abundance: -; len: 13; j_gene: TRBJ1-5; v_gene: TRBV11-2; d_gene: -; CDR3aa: CASSLEVAQPQHF; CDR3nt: TGTGCCAGCAGCTTAGAGGTGGCTCAGCCCCAGCATTTT
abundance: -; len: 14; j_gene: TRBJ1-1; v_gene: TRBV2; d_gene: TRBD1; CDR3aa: CASSEGGQGTEAFF; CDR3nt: TGTGCCAGCAGTGAAGGAGGACAGGGCACTGAAGCTTTCTTT
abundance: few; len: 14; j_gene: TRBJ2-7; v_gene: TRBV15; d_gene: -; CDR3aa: CATSRGGGPNEQYF; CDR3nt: TGTGCCACCAGCAGAGGAGGAGGGCCTAACGAGCAGTACTTC
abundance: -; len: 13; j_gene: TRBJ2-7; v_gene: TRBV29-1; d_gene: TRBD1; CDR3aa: CSAWTGAGDEQYF; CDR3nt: TGCAGCGCCTGGACAGGGGCCGGTGACGAGCAGTACTTC
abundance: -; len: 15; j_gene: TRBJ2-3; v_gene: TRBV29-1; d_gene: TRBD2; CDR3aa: CSVELAGGASDTQYF; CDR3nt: TGCAGCGTAGAGTTAGCGGGGGGTGCGTCAGATACGCAGTATTTT
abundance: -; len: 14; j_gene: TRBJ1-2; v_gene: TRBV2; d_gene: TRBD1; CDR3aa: CASRGDRGSDGYTF; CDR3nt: TGTGCCAGCAGGGGGGACAGGGGATCGGATGGCTACACCTTC
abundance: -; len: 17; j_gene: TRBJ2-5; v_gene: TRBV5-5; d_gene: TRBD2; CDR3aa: CASSFLASGGAGETQYF; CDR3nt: TGTGCCAGCAGCTTCTTGGCTAGCGGGGGGGCCGGGGAGACCCAGTACTTC
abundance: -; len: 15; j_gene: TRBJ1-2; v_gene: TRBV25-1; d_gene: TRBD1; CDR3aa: CASSDRRRGLLGYTF; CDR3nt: TGTGCCAGCAGTGATCGGCGGAGGGGGCTTTTGGGCTACACCTTC
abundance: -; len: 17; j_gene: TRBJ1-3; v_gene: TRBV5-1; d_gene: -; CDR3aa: CASSPQARGNSGNTIYF; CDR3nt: TGCGCCAGCAGCCCCCAGGCAAGAGGGAACTCTGGAAACACCATATATTTT
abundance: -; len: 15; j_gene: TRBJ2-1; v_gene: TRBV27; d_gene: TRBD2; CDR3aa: CASRGLAGGRDEQFF; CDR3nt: TGTGCCAGCAGAGGGCTAGCGGGAGGGCGTGATGAGCAGTTCTTC
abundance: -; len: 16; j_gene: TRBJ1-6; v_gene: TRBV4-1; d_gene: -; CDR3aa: CASSQVSGVGRSPLHF; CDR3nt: TGCGCCAGCAGCCAAGTCTCGGGGGTCGGTCGGTCACCCCTCCACTTT
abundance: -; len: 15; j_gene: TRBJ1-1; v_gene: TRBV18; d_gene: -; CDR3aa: CASSQVQGLNTEAFF; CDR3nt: TGTGCCAGCTCACAGGTACAGGGCTTGAACACTGAAGCTTTCTTT
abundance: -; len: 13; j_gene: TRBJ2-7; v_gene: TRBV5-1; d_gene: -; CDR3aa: CASSLESGYEQYF; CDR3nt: TGCGCCAGCAGCTTGGAATCGGGCTACGAGCAGTACTTC
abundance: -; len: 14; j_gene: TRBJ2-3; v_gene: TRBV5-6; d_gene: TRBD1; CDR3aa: CASSWDRGTDTQYF; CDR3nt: TGTGCCAGCAGTTGGGACAGGGGGACAGATACGCAGTATTTT